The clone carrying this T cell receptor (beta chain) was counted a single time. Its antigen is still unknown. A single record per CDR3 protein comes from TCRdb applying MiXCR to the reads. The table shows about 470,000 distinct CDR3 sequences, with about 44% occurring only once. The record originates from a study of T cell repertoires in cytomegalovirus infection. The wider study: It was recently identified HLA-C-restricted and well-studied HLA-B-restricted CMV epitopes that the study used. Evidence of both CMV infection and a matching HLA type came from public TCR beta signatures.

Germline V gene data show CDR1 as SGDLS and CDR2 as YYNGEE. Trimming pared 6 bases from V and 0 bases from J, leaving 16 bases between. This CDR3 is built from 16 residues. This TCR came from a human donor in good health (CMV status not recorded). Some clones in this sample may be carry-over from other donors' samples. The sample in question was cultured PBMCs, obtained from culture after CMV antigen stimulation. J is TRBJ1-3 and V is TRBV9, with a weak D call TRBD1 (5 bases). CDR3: CASTRRGTASGNTIYF. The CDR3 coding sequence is TGTGCCAGCACCCGAAGAGGGACCGCCTCTGGAAACACCATATATTTT.